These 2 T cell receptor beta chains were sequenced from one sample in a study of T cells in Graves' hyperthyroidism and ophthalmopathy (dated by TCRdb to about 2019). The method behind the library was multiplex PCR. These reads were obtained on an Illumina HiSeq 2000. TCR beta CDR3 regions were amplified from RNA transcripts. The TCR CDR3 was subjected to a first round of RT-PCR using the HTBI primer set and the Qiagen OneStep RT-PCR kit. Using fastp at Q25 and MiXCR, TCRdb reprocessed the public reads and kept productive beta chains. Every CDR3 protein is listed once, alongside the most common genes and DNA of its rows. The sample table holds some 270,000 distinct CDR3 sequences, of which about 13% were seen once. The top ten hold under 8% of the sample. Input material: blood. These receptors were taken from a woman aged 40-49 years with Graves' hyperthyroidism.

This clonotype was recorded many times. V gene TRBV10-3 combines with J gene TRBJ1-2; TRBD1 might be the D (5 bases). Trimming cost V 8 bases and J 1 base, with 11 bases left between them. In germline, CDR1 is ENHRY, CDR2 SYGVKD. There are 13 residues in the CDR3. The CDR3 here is CAIATGGNYGYTF. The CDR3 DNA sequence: TGTGCCATCGCGACTGGGGGTAACTATGGCTACACCTTC.

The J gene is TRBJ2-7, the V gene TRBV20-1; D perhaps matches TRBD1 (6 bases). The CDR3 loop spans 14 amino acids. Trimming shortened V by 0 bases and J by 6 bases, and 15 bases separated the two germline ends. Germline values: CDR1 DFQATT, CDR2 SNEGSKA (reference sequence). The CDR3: CSARDPATGAEQYF. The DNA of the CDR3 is TGCAGTGCTAGAGACCCAGCGACAGGTGCCGAGCAGTACTTC.